Sequencing of this TCR beta chain was carried out in a study of identical twins. MiXCR, applied by TCRdb to the 5' RACE reads, yields one record per CDR3 protein. The repertoire holds around 230,000 distinct CDR3 sequences, with approximately 9% as singletons. Many counts were recorded for this clonotype. A junction end diverges from the germline sequence, so it may reflect a read error. The length of the CDR3 is 13 residues. Germline CDR1 is SGHRS and CDR2 is YFSETQ. The chain is built from TRBV5-1 and TRBJ1-1; the D is unclear. The sample comprised memory (CD45RO+) T cells sorted from blood. The sequence was obtained from a woman between 18 and 29 years old in good health. The chain's CDR3 is CASSLEGNTEAFF. The CDR3 bases are TGTGCCAGCAGTTTAGAAGGGAACACTGAAGCTTTCTTT.